The clone carrying this T cell receptor beta chain was seen a single time. The data belong to a study of T cells in Graves' hyperthyroidism and ophthalmopathy. TCR beta CDR3 regions were amplified from RNA. The TCR CDR3 first-round RT-PCR relied on the HTBI primer set. TCRdb processed the multiplex PCR reads anew with MiXCR; each CDR3 protein has one entry. Here the sample spans a few hundred thousand distinct CDR3 sequences, around 20% being singletons. V lost 6 bases and J lost 4, with 7 bases in between. CDR1 is LGHDT and CDR2 is YNNKEL in the germline V gene (reference sequence). The CDR3 has 13 residues. Researchers barred patients who had uncontrolled infection, other autoimmune disease, pregnancy or lactation.

This chain links TRBV3-1 with TRBJ1-6; D gene unclear. This sequence originates from a man younger than 35 with Graves' hyperthyroidism. Sequenced input: blood. CDR3 loop: CASSNGYNSPLHF. CDR3 nucleotides: TGTGCCAGCAGTAATGGGTATAATTCACCCCTCCACTTT.